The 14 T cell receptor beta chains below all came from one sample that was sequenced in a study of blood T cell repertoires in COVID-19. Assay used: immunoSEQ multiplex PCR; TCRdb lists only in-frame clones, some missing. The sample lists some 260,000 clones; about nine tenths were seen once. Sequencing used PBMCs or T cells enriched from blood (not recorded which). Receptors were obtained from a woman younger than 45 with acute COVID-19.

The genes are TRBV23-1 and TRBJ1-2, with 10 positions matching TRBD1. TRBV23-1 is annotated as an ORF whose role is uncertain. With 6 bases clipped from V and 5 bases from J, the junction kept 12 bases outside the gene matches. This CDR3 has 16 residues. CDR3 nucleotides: TGCGCCAGCAGACGAGACTTTCGGACAGGGGGTTATGGCTACACCTTC. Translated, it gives CASRRDFRTGGYGYTF.

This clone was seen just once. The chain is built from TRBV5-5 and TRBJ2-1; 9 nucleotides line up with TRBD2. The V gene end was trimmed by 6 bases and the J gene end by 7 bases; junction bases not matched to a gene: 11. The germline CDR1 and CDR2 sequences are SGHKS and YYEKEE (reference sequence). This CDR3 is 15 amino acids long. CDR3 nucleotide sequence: TGTGCCAGCACCATTACTAGCGGGTTCGAGAATGAGCAGTTCTTC. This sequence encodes CASTITSGFENEQFF. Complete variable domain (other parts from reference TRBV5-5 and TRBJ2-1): DAGVTQSPTHLIKTRGQQVTLRCSPISGHKSVSWYQQVLGQGPQFIFQYYEKEERGRGNFPDRFSARQFPNYSSELNVNALLLGDSALYLCASTITSGFENEQFFGPGTRLTVL.

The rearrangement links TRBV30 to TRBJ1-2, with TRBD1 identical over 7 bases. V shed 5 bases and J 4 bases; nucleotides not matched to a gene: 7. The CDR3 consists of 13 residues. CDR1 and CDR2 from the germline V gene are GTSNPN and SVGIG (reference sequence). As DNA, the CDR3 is TGTGCCTGGGAGGGGGGACAGAGCTATGGCTACACCTTC. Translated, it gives CAWEGGQSYGYTF.

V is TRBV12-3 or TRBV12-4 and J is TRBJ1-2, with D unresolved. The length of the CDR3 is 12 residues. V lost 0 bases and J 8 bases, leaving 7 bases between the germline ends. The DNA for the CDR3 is TGTGCCAGCAGTTTAGCGGTTGAGGGCTACACCTTC. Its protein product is CASSLAVEGYTF.

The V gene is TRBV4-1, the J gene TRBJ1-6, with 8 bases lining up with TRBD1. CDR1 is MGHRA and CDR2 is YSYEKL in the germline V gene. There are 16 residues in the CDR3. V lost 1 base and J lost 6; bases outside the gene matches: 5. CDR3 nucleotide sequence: TGCGCCAGCAGCCAAGGACAGGGGACCCCTAATTCACCCCTCCACTTT. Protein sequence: CASSQGQGTPNSPLHF.

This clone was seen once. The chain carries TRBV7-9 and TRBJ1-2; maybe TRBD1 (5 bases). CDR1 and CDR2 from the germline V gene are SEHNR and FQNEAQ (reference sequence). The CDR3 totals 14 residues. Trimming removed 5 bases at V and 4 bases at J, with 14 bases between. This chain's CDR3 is CASSAVGEGYGYTF. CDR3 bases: TGTGCCAGCAGCGCTGTGGGGGAGGGCTATGGCTACACCTTC.

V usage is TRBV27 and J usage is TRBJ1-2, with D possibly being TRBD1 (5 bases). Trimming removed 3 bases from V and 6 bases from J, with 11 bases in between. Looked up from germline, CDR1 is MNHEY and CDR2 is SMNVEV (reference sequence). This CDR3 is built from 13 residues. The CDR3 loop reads CASSLGGGDGYTF. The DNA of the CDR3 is TGTGCCAGCAGTTTGGGGGGGGGTGATGGCTACACCTTC.

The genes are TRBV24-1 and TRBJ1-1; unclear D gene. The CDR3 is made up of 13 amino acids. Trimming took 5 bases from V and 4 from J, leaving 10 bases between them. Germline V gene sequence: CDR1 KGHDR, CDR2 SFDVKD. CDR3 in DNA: TGTGCCACCAGTGGGGCTTTGGGCACTGAAGCTTTCTTT. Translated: CATSGALGTEAFF.

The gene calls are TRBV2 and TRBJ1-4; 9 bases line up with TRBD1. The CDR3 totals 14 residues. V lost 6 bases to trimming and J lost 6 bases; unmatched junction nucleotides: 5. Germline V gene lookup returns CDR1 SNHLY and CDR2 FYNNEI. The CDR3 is CASSPGQGHEKLFF. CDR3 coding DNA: TGTGCCAGCAGCCCGGGACAGGGTCATGAAAAACTGTTTTTT.

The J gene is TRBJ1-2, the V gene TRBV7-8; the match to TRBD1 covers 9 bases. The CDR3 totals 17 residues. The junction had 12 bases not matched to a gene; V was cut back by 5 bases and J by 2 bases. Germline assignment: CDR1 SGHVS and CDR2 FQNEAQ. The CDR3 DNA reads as TGTGCCAGCAGCCCACAGCGTCGGGACAGGGCCAACTATGGCTACACCTTC. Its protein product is CASSPQRRDRANYGYTF.

In nucleotides, the CDR3 is TGCAGCGTTCTCGAGGGTAACTACGAGCAGTACTTC. Translating gives CSVLEGNYEQYF. The rearrangement links TRBV29-1 to TRBJ2-7; weak D call: TRBD2 (5 bases). Trimming took off 5 bases at V and 3 bases at J, with 11 bases between the two ends. The CDR3 runs to 12 residues. Germline CDR1 SQVTM, CDR2 ANQGSEA.

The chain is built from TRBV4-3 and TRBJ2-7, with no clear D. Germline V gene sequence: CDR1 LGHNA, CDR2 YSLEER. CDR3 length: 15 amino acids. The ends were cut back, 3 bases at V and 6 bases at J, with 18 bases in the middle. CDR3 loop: CASSHGLGSLTEQYF. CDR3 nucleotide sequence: TGCGCCAGCAGCCACGGTCTGGGTAGCTTAACCGAGCAGTACTTC.

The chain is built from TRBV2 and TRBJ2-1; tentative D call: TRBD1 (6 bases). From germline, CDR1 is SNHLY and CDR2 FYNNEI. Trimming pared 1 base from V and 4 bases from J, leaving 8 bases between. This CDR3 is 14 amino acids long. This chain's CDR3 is CASSEVTGYNEQFF. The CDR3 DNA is TGTGCCAGCAGTGAAGTGACAGGATACAATGAGCAGTTCTTC.

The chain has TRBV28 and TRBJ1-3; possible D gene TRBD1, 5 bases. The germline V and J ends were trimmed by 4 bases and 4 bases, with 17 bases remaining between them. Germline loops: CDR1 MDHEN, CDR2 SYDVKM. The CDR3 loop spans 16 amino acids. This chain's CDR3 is CASSSPGYAGGNTIYF. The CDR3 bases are TGTGCCAGCAGTTCTCCAGGGTATGCAGGAGGAAACACCATATATTTT. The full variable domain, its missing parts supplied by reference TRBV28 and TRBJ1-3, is DVKVTQSSRYLVKRTGEKVFLECVQDMDHENMFWYRQDPGLGLRLIYFSYDVKMKEKGDIPEGYSVSREKKERFSLILESASTNQTSMYLCASSSPGYAGGNTIYFGEGSWLTVV.